The sequence of this TCR beta chain was determined in a study of blood T cell repertoires in COVID-19. Overall study context: Whether acute or convalescent, the COVID-19 samples came from the United States, Italy and Spain.

Authors' analysis steps: Using reference gene primer amplification, nucleated cell counts were estimated. Using immunoSEQ multiplex PCR, the repertoire was profiled, and TCRdb retains in-frame clones only, with some absent. V and J calls and clone size come straight from that table; D and trimming were deduced from the DNA. The sample contains a few hundred thousand clones, approximately 90% of which appear only once. J gave up 4 bases and V 4 bases, and 6 bases lay outside the gene matches. Germline V gives CDR1 LNHDA, CDR2 SQIVND (reference sequence). The CDR3 contains 14 residues. The rearrangement joins TRBV19 to TRBJ2-5, with TRBD2 matching over 7 bases. The source is a woman younger than 45 with COVID-19, enrolled during active disease. Input material: peripheral blood. The CDR3 spells CASSSGTIPETQYF. The CDR3 bases are TGTGCCAGTAGTAGTGGGACTATCCCAGAGACCCAGTACTTC.